Each of the 8 T cell receptor beta chains below was sequenced from the same sample in a study of post-analysis software for immune sequencing data. Study-level results: Comparison of patients with controls showed 4 to 6 TRBV segments more frequent in patients, TRBV5-6, TRBV5-1 and TRBV20-1 among them.

Their specific antigens are unknown. cDNA libraries for TCR beta contained unique molecular identifiers. TCRdb used MiXCR to reprocess the PCR reads, holding one entry per CDR3 protein. This table holds about 770,000 distinct CDR3 sequences, approximately 44% found once. The sample consisted of blood. Receptors were obtained from a girl aged 10-17 years with multiple sclerosis.

The rearrangement uses TRBV12-3 or TRBV12-4 and TRBJ2-5; unclear D gene. This CDR3 is 14 amino acids long. Between the trimmed V and J ends, which lost 1 base and 10 bases, there was a span of 16 bases. The CDR3 loop reads CASSLGHPLGNQYF. The CDR3 region has the DNA TGTGCCAGCAGTTTAGGACACCCCCTGGGGAACCAGTACTTC.

The chain recombines TRBV4-1 with TRBJ2-7; TRBD1 is a possible D gene (5 bases). Germline CDR1 and CDR2: MGHRA and YSYEKL. The CDR3 has 16 amino acids. Trimming shortened V by 0 bases and J by 2 bases, and 14 bases separated the two germline ends. Written as DNA, the CDR3 is TGCGCCAGCAGCCAAGATGGAAGCGTCAGGGCCTACGAGCAGTACTTC. Residues: CASSQDGSVRAYEQYF.

Comment on this clonotype: One end of the junction varies from germline; a read error may be responsible. This chain links TRBV20-1 with TRBJ2-3, with no clear D. CDR1 is DFQATT and CDR2 is SNEGSKA in the germline V gene (reference sequence). The CDR3 has 12 residues. The CDR3 sequence is CRASLGMDTQYF. The CDR3, as DNA: TGCAGGGCTAGTTTGGGAATGGATACGCAGTATTTT.

The DNA of the CDR3 is TGCGCCAGCAGCTGGCAGACGGAGAGGGAGCCGGCAGATACGCAGTATTTT. Protein product: CASSWQTEREPADTQYF. The gene calls are TRBV4-1 and TRBJ2-3; TRBD2 might be the D (5 bases). Trimming removed 5 bases from V and 4 bases from J, with 22 bases in between. Germline CDR1 MGHRA, CDR2 YSYEKL. The CDR3 is made up of 17 amino acids.

Comments on this clonotype: An end of the junction does not agree with germline; a read error may underlie this. The chain links TRBV5-5 to TRBJ1-1; 8 nucleotides match TRBD1. The germline V gene has CDR1 SGHKS and CDR2 YYEKEE (reference sequence). The CDR3 extends over 18 amino acids. The CDR3, as DNA: TGTGCCGGCAGCTCGGGAGGCAGGGGGCTGCCTAAGAACACTGAAGCTTTCTTT. This encodes CAGSSGGRGLPKNTEAFF.

The chain recombines TRBV11-2 with TRBJ2-3; D not resolved. This CDR3 is 16 amino acids long. The V and J ends lost 1 base and 7 bases respectively, with 18 bases between them. Per the germline V gene, CDR1 is SGHAT and CDR2 is FQNNGV. CDR3 nucleotides: TGTGCCAGCAGCTTAGTTGAAGGGCTGGGCATTCATACGCAGTATTTT. This sequence encodes CASSLVEGLGIHTQYF.

In this sample, this clonotype turned up a few times. The chain is built from TRBV29-1 and TRBJ2-1, with 12 bases aligning to TRBD2. The CDR3 sequence is 14 residues long. Unmatched junction bases numbered 8, after V lost 0 bases and J lost 14 bases. Germline V gene lookup returns CDR1 SQVTM and CDR2 ANQGSEA. CDR3 sequence (DNA): TGCAGCGTTGAAGATCTAGCGGGAGGGCCGGGGGAGTTCTTC. Its translation is CSVEDLAGGPGEFF.

The chain combines TRBV6-5 with TRBJ1-2; 7 nucleotides align to TRBD1. Germline V gene data show CDR1 as MNHEY and CDR2 as SVGAGI. V was pared by 0 bases and J by 0 bases, with 4 bases of the junction left unmatched. This CDR3 has 16 residues. CDR3 protein: CASSYSGTEANYGYTF. The CDR3 bases are TGTGCCAGCAGTTACTCTGGGACAGAAGCTAACTATGGCTACACCTTC.